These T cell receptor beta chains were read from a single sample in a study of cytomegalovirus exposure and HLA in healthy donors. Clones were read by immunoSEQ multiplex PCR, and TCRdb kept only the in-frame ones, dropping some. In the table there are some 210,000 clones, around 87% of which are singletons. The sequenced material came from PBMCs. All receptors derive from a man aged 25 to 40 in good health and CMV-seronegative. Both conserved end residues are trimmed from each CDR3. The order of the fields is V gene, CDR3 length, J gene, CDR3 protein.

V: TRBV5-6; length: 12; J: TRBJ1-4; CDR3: ASSPRDRGIQLF
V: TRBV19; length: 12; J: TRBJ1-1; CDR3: ASSIASVNTEAF
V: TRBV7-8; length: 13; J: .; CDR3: ASSTGLLLSYEQY
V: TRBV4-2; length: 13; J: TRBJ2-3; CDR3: ASSPGVGSTDTQY
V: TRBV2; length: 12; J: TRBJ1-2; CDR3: ASRTGTGAYGYT
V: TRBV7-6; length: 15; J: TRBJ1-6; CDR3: ASSLAQGETYNSPLH
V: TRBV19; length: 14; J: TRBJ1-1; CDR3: ASSTRLTGRNTEAF
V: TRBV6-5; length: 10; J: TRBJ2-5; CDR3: AARSTGGTQY
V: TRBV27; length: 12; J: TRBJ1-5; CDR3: ASSSQGADQPQH
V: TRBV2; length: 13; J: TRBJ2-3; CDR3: ASMGAGGSTDTQY
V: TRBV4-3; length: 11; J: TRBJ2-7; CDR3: ASSQVVSYEQY
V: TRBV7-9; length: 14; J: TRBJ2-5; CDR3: ASSLAVGTVTETQY
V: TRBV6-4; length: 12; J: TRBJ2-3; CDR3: ASRADRLTDTQY
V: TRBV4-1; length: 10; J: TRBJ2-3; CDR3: ASSQRPPTQY
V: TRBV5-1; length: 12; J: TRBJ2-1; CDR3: ASSTGHGDNEQF
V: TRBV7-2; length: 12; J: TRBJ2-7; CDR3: ASSFGQGYYEQY
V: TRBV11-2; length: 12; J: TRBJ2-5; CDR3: ASSPGNGGETQY
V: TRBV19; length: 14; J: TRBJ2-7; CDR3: ASSPNGQTGLYEQY
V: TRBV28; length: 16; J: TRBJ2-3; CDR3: ASSPISRTSGGTDTQY
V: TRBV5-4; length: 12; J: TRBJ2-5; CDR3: ASSLADRKETQY
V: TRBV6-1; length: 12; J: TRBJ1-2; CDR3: ASIRQGRRDGYT
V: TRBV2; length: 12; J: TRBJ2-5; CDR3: ASSRERDGETQY
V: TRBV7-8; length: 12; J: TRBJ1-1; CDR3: ASLRGTGWTEAF
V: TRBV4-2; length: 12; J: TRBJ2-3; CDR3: ASSPGLLTDTQY
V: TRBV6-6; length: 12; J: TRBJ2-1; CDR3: ASSPSGKLNSPF
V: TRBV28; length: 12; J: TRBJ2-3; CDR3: ASTADSGTDTQY
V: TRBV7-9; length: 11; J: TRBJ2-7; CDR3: ASSRAGSVEQY
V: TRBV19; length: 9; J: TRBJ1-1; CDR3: ASIQGAEAF
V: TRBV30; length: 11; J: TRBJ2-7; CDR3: AWNALSSYEQY
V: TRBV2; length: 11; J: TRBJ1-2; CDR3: ASNLRGADGYT
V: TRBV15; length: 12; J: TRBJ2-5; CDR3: ATSRDPGMETQY
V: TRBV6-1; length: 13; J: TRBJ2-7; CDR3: ASRLQGTGVGEQY